These 30 T cell receptor beta chains came from one sample sequenced in a study of identical twins. TCRdb processed the 5' RACE reads anew with MiXCR; each CDR3 protein has one entry. Seen here are 420,000 or so distinct CDR3 sequences, less than 20% observed once, and the top ten hold roughly 12%. Sequences were obtained from naive T cells sorted from blood. Receptor source: a man aged 45-65 years in good health.

This clonotype was counted a few times. The chain couples TRBV12-3 or TRBV12-4 to TRBJ2-1, with TRBD2 identical over 10 bases. V lost 4 bases to trimming and J lost 10 bases; unmatched junction nucleotides: 1. The CDR3 length is 12 residues. The CDR3, as DNA: TGTGCCAGCAGTTCGGGACTAGCGGAGCAGTTCTTC. Its protein product is CASSSGLAEQFF.

The gene calls are TRBV9 and TRBJ1-2; no reliable D call. Trimming cost V 0 bases and J 2 bases, with 5 bases left between them. Per the germline V gene, CDR1 is SGDLS and CDR2 is YYNGEE. The CDR3 totals 13 residues. In nucleotides, the CDR3 is TGTGCCAGCAGCGTAGCAGGAAACTATGGCTACACCTTC. It translates to CASSVAGNYGYTF. Full variable domain (remainder filled in from reference TRBV9 and TRBJ1-2): DSGVTQTPKHLITATGQRVTLRCSPRSGDLSVYWYQQSLDQGLQFLIQYYNGEERAKGNILERFSAQQFPDLHSELNLSSLELGDSALYFCASSVAGNYGYTFGSGTRLTVV.

The CDR3 DNA is TGTGCCAGCACCCCCTTCGGGGCCCGCTCTGGGGCCAACGTCCTGACTTTC. Encoded protein: CASTPFGARSGANVLTF. This chain links TRBV7-2 with TRBJ2-6; the D call may be TRBD1 or TRBD2 (5 bases each). Trimming left V 7 bases short and J 0 bases short, with 16 bases between. Germline-derived CDR1 and CDR2 are SGHTA and FQGNSA. The CDR3 length is 17 residues.

The chain links TRBV6-1 to TRBJ1-5, with 8 bases matching TRBD1. This CDR3 comprises 14 residues. The ends lost 10 bases at V and 4 bases at J; junction bases unmatched: 9. Germline V gene lookup returns CDR1 MNHNS and CDR2 SASEGT. CDR3 DNA sequence: TGTGCCACCCACTGGAGACAGGGGAATCAGCCCCAGCATTTT. Translated, it gives CATHWRQGNQPQHF.

This chain connects TRBV6-2 or TRBV6-3 to TRBJ2-2; 12 bases match TRBD2. Germline CDR1 MNHEY, CDR2 SVGEGT. The CDR3 covers 17 residues. Trimming removed 2 bases from V and 5 bases from J; junction bases left unmatched: 6. The CDR3 region is CASSYATSGGRTGELFF. The DNA for the CDR3 is TGTGCCAGCAGTTACGCAACTAGCGGGGGGAGGACCGGGGAGCTGTTTTTT.

The V call is TRBV6-2 or TRBV6-3, the J call TRBJ2-2; D possibly uses TRBD1 or TRBD2 (5 bases each). Germline V gene lookup returns CDR1 MNHEY and CDR2 SVGEGT. V lost 2 bases to trimming and J lost 7 bases, with 11 bases between them. The CDR3 totals 14 residues. CDR3 in amino acids: CASSYIVRGGELFF. CDR3 bases: TGTGCCAGCAGTTACATCGTGAGGGGCGGGGAGCTGTTTTTT.

This clonotype showed up just a few times. The chain carries TRBV5-1 and TRBJ2-7, with D uncertain. Trimming removed 5 bases from V and 6 bases from J, with 18 bases in between. The CDR3 length is 14 residues. The V gene's germline CDR1 is SGHRS and CDR2 YFSETQ. The CDR3 nucleotides are TGCGCCAGCAGTAGCCCGGGCTCCCTCTCCGAGCAGTACTTC. This sequence encodes CASSSPGSLSEQYF.

The table lists this clonotype with a few counts. The chain links TRBV11-2 to TRBJ2-3; 9 bases line up with TRBD2. CDR1 and CDR2 (germline): SGHAT, FQNNGV. CDR3 size: 14 residues. J lost 5 bases, V lost 3 bases, and 3 bases had no gene match. The CDR3, as DNA: TGTGCCAGCAGCTTGGGACTAGCTAAAGATACGCAGTATTTT. Translating gives CASSLGLAKDTQYF.

This clonotype was counted ten times or more. J is TRBJ1-1 and V is TRBV5-1; no clear D gene. The CDR3 is 15 residues long. Trimming shortened V by 6 bases and J by 4 bases, and 19 bases separated the two germline ends. CDR1 is SGHRS, CDR2 YFSETQ, per germline. The CDR3 sequence is CASTPTEARVTEAFF. In nucleotides, the CDR3 is TGCGCCAGCACCCCGACGGAGGCGCGAGTCACTGAAGCTTTCTTT.

The genes are TRBV2 and TRBJ2-5, with 7 bases aligning to TRBD1. The CDR3 is made up of 14 amino acids. Trimming removed 3 bases from V and 5 bases from J; junction bases left unmatched: 6. Germline CDR1 SNHLY, CDR2 FYNNEI. The CDR3 DNA sequence: TGTGCCAGCAGTGACTTAGGGGGCGGGGAGACCCAGTACTTC. Encoded protein: CASSDLGGGETQYF.

V gene TRBV3-1 combines with J gene TRBJ1-2, with a weak D call TRBD1 (6 bases). CDR3 length equals 13 residues. The V end lost 4 bases, the J end lost 8 bases, and 14 bases lay between the germline ends. Germline V CDR1 and CDR2: LGHDT, YNNKEL (reference sequence). The chain's CDR3 is CASSRDRPGGYTF. For the CDR3, the DNA is TGTGCCAGCAGCCGAGACAGGCCCGGAGGCTACACCTTC.

This clonotype came up many times. The CDR3 here is CATSDPPGDTQYF. CDR3 sequence (DNA): TGTGCCACCAGTGACCCCCCCGGAGATACGCAGTATTTT. The V call is TRBV24-1, the J call TRBJ2-3; D is unclear. CDR3 length equals 13 residues. V was clipped by 4 bases and J by 5 bases, with 9 bases between them. CDR1 is KGHDR, CDR2 SFDVKD, per germline.

Concerning this clonotype: This may arise from a read error, as a much more abundant clone is one base away. The chain joins TRBV5-1 to TRBJ2-2; weak D call: TRBD1 (7 bases). There are 17 residues in the CDR3. Germline CDR1 is SGHRS and CDR2 is YFSETQ. The CDR3 bases are TGCGCCAGCAGCCAGCTTGGGACAGCTGCGAACACCGGGGAGGTGTTTTTT. Its protein is CASSQLGTAANTGEVFF.

About this clonotype: A junction boundary mismatches the germline segment, possibly from a read error. This chain links TRBV29-1 with TRBJ2-3; 12 bases are shared with TRBD2. Germline V gene lookup returns CDR1 SQVTM and CDR2 ANQGSEA. The CDR3 runs 14 residues. CDR3: CSFETSGGGDTQYF. The CDR3 DNA reads TGCAGCTTTGAGACTAGCGGGGGCGGGGATACGCAGTATTTT.

Many counts were recorded for this clonotype. This chain links TRBV20-1 with TRBJ1-4; no firm D call. CDR1 is DFQATT, CDR2 SNEGSKA, per germline (reference sequence). CDR3 length equals 13 residues. Trimming pared 3 bases from V and 0 bases from J, leaving 5 bases between. CDR3 in DNA: TGCAGTGCTAGGGGTGCAACTAATGAAAAACTGTTTTTT. It is translated as CSARGATNEKLFF.

The CDR3 sequence is CASSFLGVSGNTIYF. CDR3 nucleotides: TGTGCCAGCAGCTTTTTGGGAGTCTCTGGAAACACCATATATTTT. The V call is TRBV13, the J call TRBJ1-3; D not certain. The V and J ends lost 3 bases and 0 bases respectively, with 9 bases between them. This CDR3 contains 15 residues. From germline, CDR1 is PRHDT and CDR2 FYEKMQ (reference sequence).

A few counts support this clonotype. This chain links TRBV12-3 or TRBV12-4 with TRBJ2-2, with D possibly TRBD1 on 5 matching bases. The CDR3 length is 14 residues. V lost 5 bases and J lost 3, with 10 bases in between. The CDR3 loop is CASSETVYTGELFF. For the CDR3, the DNA is TGTGCCAGCAGTGAGACAGTTTACACCGGGGAGCTGTTTTTT.

The V and J genes are TRBV28 and TRBJ1-4, with D perhaps matching TRBD1 (5 bases). V lost 6 bases, J lost 10 bases, and 12 bases lay in between. The CDR3 has 12 amino acids. CDR1 and CDR2 from the germline V gene are MDHEN and SYDVKM. The CDR3 region is CASSLSQGKLFF. CDR3 nucleotide sequence: TGTGCCAGCAGCCTAAGTCAGGGAAAACTGTTTTTT.

The V call is TRBV3-1, the J call TRBJ1-1, with 9 bases identical to TRBD1. There are 16 residues in the CDR3. Germline-derived CDR1 and CDR2 are LGHDT and YNNKEL (reference sequence). Trimming at V came to 3 bases and at J to 2 bases, leaving 7 bases not matched to a gene. CDR3 residues: CASSQPGQGRNTEAFF. DNA of the CDR3: TGTGCCAGCAGCCAGCCGGGACAGGGAAGAAACACTGAAGCTTTCTTT.

This clonotype was seen only a few times. CDR3 protein: CASSEIRGGVVDTQYF. In nucleotides, the CDR3 is TGCGCCAGCAGTGAAATTCGGGGGGGCGTTGTTGATACGCAGTATTTT. The chain has TRBV10-1 and TRBJ2-3; 8 bases align to TRBD2. Germline-derived CDR1 and CDR2 are WNHNN and SYGVQD (reference sequence). Trimming at V came to 3 bases and at J to 6 bases, leaving 11 bases not matched to a gene. This CDR3 is built from 16 residues.

This clonotype was counted only a few times. J is TRBJ1-5 and V is TRBV6-2 or TRBV6-3, with 9 nucleotides matching TRBD1. This CDR3 region has 14 residues. The J segment lost 5 bases and the V segment lost 5 bases, leaving 4 bases of the junction unmatched. CDR1 is MNHEY, CDR2 SVGEGT, per germline. Here the CDR3 reads CASSVDRGDQPQHF. CDR3 DNA: TGTGCCAGCAGTGTGGACAGGGGAGATCAGCCCCAGCATTTT.

This chain uses TRBV12-3 or TRBV12-4 with TRBJ2-3; perhaps TRBD2 as D (5 bases). This CDR3 contains 13 residues. V was cut by 6 bases and J by 8 bases, with 15 bases left in between. The CDR3 DNA reads TGTGCCAGCAGCTCAAGGACTCCCCCTACGCAGTATTTT. Its protein product is CASSSRTPPTQYF.

Many counts were recorded for this clonotype. The J gene is TRBJ2-3, the V gene TRBV5-1; TRBD2 matches at 13 bases. Looked up from germline, CDR1 is SGHRS and CDR2 is YFSETQ. The CDR3 extends over 17 amino acids. V lost 4 bases and J lost 0; bases outside the gene matches: 5. The CDR3 here is CASSKGLAGPSTDTQYF. The CDR3 DNA sequence: TGCGCCAGCAGCAAGGGACTAGCGGGGCCTAGCACAGATACGCAGTATTTT.

The chain joins TRBV6-2 or TRBV6-3 to TRBJ1-5, with 7 bases matching TRBD1. CDR3 size: 13 residues. Germline CDR1 is MNHEY and CDR2 is SVGEGT. The V and J ends lost 6 bases and 7 bases, in that order; junction bases with no gene match: 6. In nucleotides, the CDR3 is TGTGCCAGCAGACCGACAGGGATCCAGCCCCAGCATTTT. It encodes CASRPTGIQPQHF.

The chain employs TRBV3-1 and TRBJ2-7; TRBD2 might be the D (6 bases). The CDR3 loop spans 15 amino acids. Germline V gene lookup returns CDR1 LGHDT and CDR2 YNNKEL (reference sequence). The germline V and J ends were trimmed by 5 bases and 0 bases, with 14 bases remaining between them. The DNA of the CDR3 is TGTGCCAGCAGCTCGGGACTCCTCATCTCCTACGAGCAGTACTTC. As protein: CASSSGLLISYEQYF.

The sample holds a few counts of this clonotype. The rearrangement uses TRBV6-5 and TRBJ1-6; D call uncertain. With 2 bases removed from V and 8 bases from J, the gap between germline ends came to 10 bases. This CDR3 is 14 amino acids long. Per the germline V gene, CDR1 is MNHEY and CDR2 is SVGAGI. The CDR3 nucleotides read TGTGCCAGCAGTTACCGACCTATACATTCACCCCTCCACTTT. Translation: CASSYRPIHSPLHF.

V usage is TRBV5-1 and J usage is TRBJ1-1, with unresolved D. The CDR3 is 15 amino acids. Germline assignment: CDR1 SGHRS and CDR2 YFSETQ. V lost 2 bases and J lost 4, with 15 bases in between. The CDR3: CASSFEPGLPTEAFF. The DNA of the CDR3 is TGCGCCAGCAGCTTCGAGCCGGGCCTCCCCACTGAAGCTTTCTTT.

This clonotype was counted many times. This chain connects TRBV5-1 to TRBJ2-7, with unresolved D. Germline-derived CDR1 and CDR2 are SGHRS and YFSETQ. The CDR3 has 11 residues. V was cut by 7 bases and J by 2 bases, with 7 bases left in between. Here the CDR3 reads CASADPYEQYF. CDR3 nucleotide sequence: TGCGCCAGCGCCGATCCCTACGAGCAGTACTTC.

This clonotype was observed many times. The rearrangement links TRBV15 to TRBJ2-7; TRBD2 matches 7 bases. The CDR3 has 16 residues. Germline values: CDR1 LNHNV, CDR2 YYDKDF (reference sequence). V shed 0 bases, J shed 3 bases, and the junction held 8 bases outside the gene matches. CDR3 nucleotides: TGTGCCACCAGCAGAGATCGGAGCGGGATTTACTACGAGCAGTACTTC. Translating it yields CATSRDRSGIYYEQYF.

In its sample, this clonotype was seen many times. This rearrangement joins TRBV5-1 to TRBJ2-3; TRBD2 aligns across 8 bases. From germline, CDR1 is SGHRS and CDR2 YFSETQ. This CDR3 has 16 residues. J was trimmed by 1 base and V by 4 bases; bases with no gene match: 8. The CDR3 here is CASSPTSGFRTDTQYF. DNA of the CDR3: TGCGCCAGCAGCCCCACTAGCGGATTCCGCACAGATACGCAGTATTTT.